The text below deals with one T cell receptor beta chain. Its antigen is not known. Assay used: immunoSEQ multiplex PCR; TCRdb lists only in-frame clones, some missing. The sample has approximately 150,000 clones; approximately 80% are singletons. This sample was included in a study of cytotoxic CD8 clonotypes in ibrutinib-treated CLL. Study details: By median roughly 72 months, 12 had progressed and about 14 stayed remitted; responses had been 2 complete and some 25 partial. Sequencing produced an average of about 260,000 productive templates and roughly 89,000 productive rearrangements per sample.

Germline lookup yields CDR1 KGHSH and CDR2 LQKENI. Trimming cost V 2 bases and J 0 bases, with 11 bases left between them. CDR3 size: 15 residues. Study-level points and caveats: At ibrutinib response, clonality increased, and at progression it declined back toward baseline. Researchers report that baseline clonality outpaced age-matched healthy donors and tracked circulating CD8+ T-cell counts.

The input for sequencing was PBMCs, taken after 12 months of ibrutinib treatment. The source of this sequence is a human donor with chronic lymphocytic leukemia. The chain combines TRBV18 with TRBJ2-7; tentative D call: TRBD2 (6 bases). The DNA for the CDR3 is TGTGCCAGCTCACCAGATGGGGGGAGCTCCTACGAGCAGTACTTC. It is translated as CASSPDGGSSYEQYF.